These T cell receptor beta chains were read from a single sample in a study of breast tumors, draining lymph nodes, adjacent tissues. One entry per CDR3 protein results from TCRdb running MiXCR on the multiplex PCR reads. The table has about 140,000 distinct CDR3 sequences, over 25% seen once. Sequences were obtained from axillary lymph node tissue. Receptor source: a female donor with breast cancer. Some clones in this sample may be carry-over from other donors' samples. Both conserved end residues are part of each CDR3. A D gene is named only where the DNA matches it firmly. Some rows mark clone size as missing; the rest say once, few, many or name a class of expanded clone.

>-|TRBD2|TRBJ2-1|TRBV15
TGTGCCACCGGCTATCTAGCGGGGGGGCTAGGGAATGGGCAGTTCTTC
CATGYLAGGLGNGQFF
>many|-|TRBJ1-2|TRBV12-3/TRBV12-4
TGTGCCAGCAGTTCCTCCCGGGCGGGAGGGGGCTACACCTTC
CASSSSRAGGGYTF
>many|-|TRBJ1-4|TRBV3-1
TGTGCCAGCAGCCACAACCGTTTTGGGGAAAAACTGTTTTTT
CASSHNRFGEKLFF
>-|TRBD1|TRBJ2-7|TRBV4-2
TGTGCCAGCAGCCAAGCAAGGGACAGGGAGGACGAGCAGTACTTC
CASSQARDREDEQYF
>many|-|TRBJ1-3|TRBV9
TGTGCCAGCAGCGTCTCGATTAGCTCTGGAAACACCATATATTTT
CASSVSISSGNTIYF
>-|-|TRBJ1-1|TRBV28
TGTGCCAGCAGTTTCGGGACCAGGGACACTGAAGCTTTCTTT
CASSFGTRDTEAFF
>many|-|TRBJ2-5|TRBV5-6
TGTGCCAGCAGTATGCAGGGCACGGGGCAAGAGACCCAGTACTTC
CASSMQGTGQETQYF
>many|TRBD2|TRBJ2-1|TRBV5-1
TGCGCCAGCAGCTTGAATGGCGGGGGGGCCTTATCTAACAATGAGCAGTTCTTC
CASSLNGGGALSNNEQFF
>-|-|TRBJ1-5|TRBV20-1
TGCAGTGCTAGTGGGGGGGTCAATCAGCCCCAGCATTTT
CSASGGVNQPQHF
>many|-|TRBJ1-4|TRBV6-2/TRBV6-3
TGTGCCAGCAGACCCGACGGTAATGAAAAACTGTTTTTT
CASRPDGNEKLFF
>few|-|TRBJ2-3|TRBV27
TGTGCCAGCATTCGGGGTAGGCCGGGCACAGATACGCAGTATTTT
CASIRGRPGTDTQYF
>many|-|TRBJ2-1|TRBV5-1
TGCGCCAGCAGCTCCTTAAGGACCAACAATGAGCAGTTCTTC
CASSSLRTNNEQFF
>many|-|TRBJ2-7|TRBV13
TGTGCCAGCAGCTTAAGGGGGATTGGGGGGGGATCCTACGAGCAGTACTTC
CASSLRGIGGGSYEQYF
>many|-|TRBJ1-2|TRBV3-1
TGTGCCAGCAGCCAAGGAGGGGCAGGATCGGAGAGCTACACCTTC
CASSQGGAGSESYTF
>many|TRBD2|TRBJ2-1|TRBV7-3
TGTGCCAGCAGCTTTGGACTAGCGGGGGGGCAAGCTGAGCAGTTCTTC
CASSFGLAGGQAEQFF
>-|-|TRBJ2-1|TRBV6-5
TGTGCCAGCAGTCACGCAGGGATTAAAGGTGGAGGGCAGTTCTTC
CASSHAGIKGGGQFF
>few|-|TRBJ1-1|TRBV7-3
TGTGCCAGCAGCTTGGGGCAGGGGATGGAAGCTTTCTTT
CASSLGQGMEAFF
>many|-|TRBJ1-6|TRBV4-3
TGCGCCAGCAGAGAGGACCTCAATTCACCCCTCCACTTT
CASREDLNSPLHF
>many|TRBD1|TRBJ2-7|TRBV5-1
TGCGCCAGCAGCGAAGACAGGGCCTACGAGCAGTACTTC
CASSEDRAYEQYF
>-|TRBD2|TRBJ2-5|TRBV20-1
TGCATGCTAGCGGGAGATCGAGAGACCCAGTACTTC
CMLAGDRETQYF
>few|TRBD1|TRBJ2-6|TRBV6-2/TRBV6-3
TGTGCCAGCAGTCCCAGGACAGGAGGCTCTGGGGCCAACGTCCTGACTTTC
CASSPRTGGSGANVLTF
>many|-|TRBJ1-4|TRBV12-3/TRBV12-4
TGTGCCAGCAGTCCCCGACCTTCCGGGAGGGGTGAAAAACTGTTTTTT
CASSPRPSGRGEKLFF
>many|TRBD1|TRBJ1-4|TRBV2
TGTGCCAGCAGTGTAGAGGGACAGGGCTGGGAAAAACTGTTTTTT
CASSVEGQGWEKLFF
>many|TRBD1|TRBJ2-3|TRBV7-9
TGTGCCAGCAGTTCATACAGGGGAATCACAGATACGCAGTATTTT
CASSSYRGITDTQYF
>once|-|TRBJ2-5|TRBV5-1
TGCGCCAGCAGCTTGGTGGCAGGAACCCAAGAGACCCAGTACTTC
CASSLVAGTQETQYF
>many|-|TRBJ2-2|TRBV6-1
TGTGCCAGCAGGAGAGCCCCGACAGACTTCACCGGGGAGCTGTTTTTT
CASRRAPTDFTGELFF
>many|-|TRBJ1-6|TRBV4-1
TGCGCCAGCAGCCAGAGTCAGAGCAATTCACCCCTCCACTTT
CASSQSQSNSPLHF
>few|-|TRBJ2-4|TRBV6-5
TGTGCCAGCAGTTACTCGGGCGGGACTGCGGCCAAAAACATTCAGTACTTC
CASSYSGGTAAKNIQYF
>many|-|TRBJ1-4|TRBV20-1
TGCAGTGGGGCGGGAGATGAAAAACTGTTTTTT
CSGAGDEKLFF
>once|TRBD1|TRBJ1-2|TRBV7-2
TGTGCCAGCAGCTTAGCGGCGGGACAGGGGAATTATGGCTACACCTTC
CASSLAAGQGNYGYTF
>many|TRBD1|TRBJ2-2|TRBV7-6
TGTGCCAGCAGCCCTAGGACAGGGGGCGCGGTCGGGGAGCTGTTTTTT
CASSPRTGGAVGELFF
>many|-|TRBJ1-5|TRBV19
TGTGCCAGTAGTTCACAGGGAGGTCAGCCCCAGCATTTT
CASSSQGGQPQHF
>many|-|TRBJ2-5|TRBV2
TGTGCCAGCAGGGACACAAGCCAAGAGACCCAGTACTTC
CASRDTSQETQYF
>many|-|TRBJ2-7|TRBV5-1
TGCGCCAGCAGCTTGGTCGCGGGGGCCTCCTACGAGCAGTACTTC
CASSLVAGASYEQYF
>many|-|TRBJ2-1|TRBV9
TGTGCCAGCAGCGTATGGGGTGGAACGAACAATGAGCAGTTCTTC
CASSVWGGTNNEQFF
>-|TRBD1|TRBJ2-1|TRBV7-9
TGTGCCAGCAGCCCCCAGACAGGGGGAAATGAGCAATTCTTC
CASSPQTGGNEQFF
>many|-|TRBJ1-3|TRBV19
TGTGCCAGTAGTAAGGACGGGGGTACAAGGGGAAACACCATATATTTT
CASSKDGGTRGNTIYF
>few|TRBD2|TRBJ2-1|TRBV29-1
TGCAGCGGCTTAGCGGGGGGGTACAATGAGCAGTTCTTC
CSGLAGGYNEQFF
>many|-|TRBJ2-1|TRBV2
TGTGCCAGCAGTGAATTTGGGGGCCTAAGTGGTGAGCAGTTCTTC
CASSEFGGLSGEQFF
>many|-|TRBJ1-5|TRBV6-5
TGTGCCAGCAGTCCGATACAGGATCAGCCCCAGCATTTT
CASSPIQDQPQHF
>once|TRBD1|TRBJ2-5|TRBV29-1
TGCAGCGGTGTGTGGGGACAGGGGGAGACCCAGTACTTC
CSGVWGQGETQYF
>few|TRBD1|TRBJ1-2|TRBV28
TGTGCCAGCCTTGCTGGACAGGCCACTAGAGGGTACACCTTC
CASLAGQATRGYTF
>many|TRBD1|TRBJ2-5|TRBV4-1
TGCGCCAGCAGCCAGGACAGGGAGCCTCTCGGGGAGACCCAGTACTTC
CASSQDREPLGETQYF
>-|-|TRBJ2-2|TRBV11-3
TGTGCCAGCAGCTTTACCTCGAACACCGGGGAGCTGTTTTTT
CASSFTSNTGELFF
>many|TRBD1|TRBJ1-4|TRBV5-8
TGTGCCAGCAGCCCCGGGACAGGCGCAACTAATGAAAAACTGTTTTTT
CASSPGTGATNEKLFF
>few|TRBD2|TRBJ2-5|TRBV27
TGTGCCAGCACCGCCTGGCGGGGGGGACAAGAGACCCAGTACTTC
CASTAWRGGQETQYF
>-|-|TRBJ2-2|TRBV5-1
TGCGCCAGCAGCTTGGGACAGTACGCCGGGGAGCTGTTTTTT
CASSLGQYAGELFF
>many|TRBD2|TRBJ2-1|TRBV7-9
TGTGCCAGCAGCCATCGAGGGACTAGCGGGGGGGGCGATGAGCAGTTCTTC
CASSHRGTSGGGDEQFF
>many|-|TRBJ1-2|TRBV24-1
TGTGCCACCAGCCCCGCCCCGCCTTCTAACTATGGCTACACCTTC
CATSPAPPSNYGYTF
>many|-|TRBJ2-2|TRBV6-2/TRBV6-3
TGTGCCAGCGGCAATATGGGGTACCTTGTAACCGGGGAGCTGTTTTTT
CASGNMGYLVTGELFF
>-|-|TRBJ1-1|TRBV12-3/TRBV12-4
TGTGCCAGCAGCCCAGGGGAGCGGATGGCTTTCTTT
CASSPGERMAFF
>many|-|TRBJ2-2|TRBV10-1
TGCGCCAGCAGTAGGCAGGGGAACACCGGGGAGCTGTTTTTT
CASSRQGNTGELFF
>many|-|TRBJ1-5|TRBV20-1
TGCAGTGCTAGGCCAGGGAGTGTAGGTCAGCCCCAGCATTTT
CSARPGSVGQPQHF